This T cell receptor (beta chain) originates from a study of T cell repertoires in cytomegalovirus infection. With regard to this clonotype: Antigen unknown.

Via MiXCR, TCRdb re-called the reads, giving one row per CDR3 protein. The repertoire includes about 340,000 distinct CDR3 sequences, roughly 28% of them detected once, and roughly 20% sits in the top ten. Trimming removed 4 bases at V and 7 bases at J, with 16 bases between. The CDR3 is 14 amino acids. Per the germline V gene, CDR1 is MDHEN and CDR2 is SYDVKM. The receptor's source is a human donor in good health (CMV status not recorded). Some clones in this sample may be carry-over from other donors' samples. Sequenced material: cultured PBMCs, taken from culture after CMV antigen stimulation. The chain employs TRBV28 and TRBJ1-2; D uncertain. The DNA for the CDR3 is TGTGCCAGCAGTTCACCGACGGGAGGCGGTGGCTACACCTTC. Translation gives CASSSPTGGGGYTF.